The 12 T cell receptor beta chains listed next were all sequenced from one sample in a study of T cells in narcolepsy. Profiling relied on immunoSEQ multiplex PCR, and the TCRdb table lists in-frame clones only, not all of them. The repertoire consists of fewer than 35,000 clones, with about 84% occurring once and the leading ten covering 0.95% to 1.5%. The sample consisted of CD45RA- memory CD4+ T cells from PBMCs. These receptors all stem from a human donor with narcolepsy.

The CDR3 DNA is TGTGCCAGCACCGAAAATTGGGGGGCAAACTATGGCTACACCTTC. Translating it yields CASTENWGANYGYTF. The chain couples TRBV28 to TRBJ1-2; possibly TRBD1 for D (6 bases). The germline CDR1 and CDR2 sequences are MDHEN and SYDVKM. CDR3 size: 15 residues. Trimming removed 7 bases from V and 2 bases from J, with 17 bases in between.

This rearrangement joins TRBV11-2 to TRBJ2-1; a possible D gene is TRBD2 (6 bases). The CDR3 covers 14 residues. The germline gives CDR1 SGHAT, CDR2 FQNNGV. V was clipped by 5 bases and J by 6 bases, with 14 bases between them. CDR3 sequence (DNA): TGTGCCAGCAGCACGGGACTCAAAAGCAATGAGCAGTTCTTC. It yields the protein CASSTGLKSNEQFF.

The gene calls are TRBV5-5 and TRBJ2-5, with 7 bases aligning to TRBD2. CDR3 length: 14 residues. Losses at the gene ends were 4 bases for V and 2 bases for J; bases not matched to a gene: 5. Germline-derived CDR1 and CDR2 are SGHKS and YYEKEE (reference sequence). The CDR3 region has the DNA TGTGCCAGCAGCACGGGACTATGGCAAGAGACCCAGTACTTC. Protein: CASSTGLWQETQYF.

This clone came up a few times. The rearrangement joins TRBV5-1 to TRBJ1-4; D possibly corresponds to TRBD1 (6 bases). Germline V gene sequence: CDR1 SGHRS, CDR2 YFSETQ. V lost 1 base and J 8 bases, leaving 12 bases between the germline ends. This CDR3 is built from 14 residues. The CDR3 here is CASSLTGGLEKLFF. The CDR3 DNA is TGCGCCAGCAGCTTGACGGGGGGCTTAGAAAAACTGTTTTTT.

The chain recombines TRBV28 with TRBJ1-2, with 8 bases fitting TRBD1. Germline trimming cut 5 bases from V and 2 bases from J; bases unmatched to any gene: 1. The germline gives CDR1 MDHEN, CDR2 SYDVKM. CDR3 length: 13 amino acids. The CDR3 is CASSRQGNYGYTF. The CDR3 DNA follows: TGTGCCAGCAGTCGACAGGGGAACTATGGCTACACCTTC.

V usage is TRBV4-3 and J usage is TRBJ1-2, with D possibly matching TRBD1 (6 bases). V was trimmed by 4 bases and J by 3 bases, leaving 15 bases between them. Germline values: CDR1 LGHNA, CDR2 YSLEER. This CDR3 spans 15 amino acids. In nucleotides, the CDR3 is TGCGCCAGCAGCCGAAATCCACAGGGAGACTATGGCTACACCTTC. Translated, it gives CASSRNPQGDYGYTF.

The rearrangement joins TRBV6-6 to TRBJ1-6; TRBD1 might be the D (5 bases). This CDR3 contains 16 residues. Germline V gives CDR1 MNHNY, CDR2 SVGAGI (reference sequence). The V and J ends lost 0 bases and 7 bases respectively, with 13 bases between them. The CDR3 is CASSYSGRVGNSPLHF. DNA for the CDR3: TGTGCCAGCAGTTACTCGGGCAGGGTGGGGAATTCACCCCTCCACTTT.

The CDR3 DNA reads TGTGCCAGCAGTTTTGAGGGGCCTTGGGGGGGGCATAATTCACCCCTCCACTTT. Translated: CASSFEGPWGGHNSPLHF. V usage is TRBV27 and J usage is TRBJ1-6; D perhaps matches TRBD1 (6 bases). This CDR3 region has 18 residues. The germline gives CDR1 MNHEY, CDR2 SMNVEV (reference sequence). Trimming shortened V by 3 bases and J by 5 bases, and 20 bases separated the two germline ends.

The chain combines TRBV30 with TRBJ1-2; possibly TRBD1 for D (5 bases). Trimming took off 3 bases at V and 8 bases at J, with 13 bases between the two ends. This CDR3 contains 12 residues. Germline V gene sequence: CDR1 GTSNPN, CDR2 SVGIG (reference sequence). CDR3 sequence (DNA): TGTGCCTGGAGCGAGACGGGGGAGGGCTACACCTTC. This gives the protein CAWSETGEGYTF.

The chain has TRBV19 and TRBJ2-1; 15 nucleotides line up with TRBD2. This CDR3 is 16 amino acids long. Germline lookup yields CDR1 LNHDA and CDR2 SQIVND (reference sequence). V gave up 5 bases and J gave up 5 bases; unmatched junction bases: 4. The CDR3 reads CASSWGLAGGHNEQFF. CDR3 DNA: TGTGCCAGTAGTTGGGGACTAGCGGGGGGCCACAATGAGCAGTTCTTC.

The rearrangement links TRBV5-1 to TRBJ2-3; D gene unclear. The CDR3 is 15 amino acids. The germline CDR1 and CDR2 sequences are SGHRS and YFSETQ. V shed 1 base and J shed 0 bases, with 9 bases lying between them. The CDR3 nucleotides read TGCGCCAGCAGCTTGCGCCAGCGAAGCACAGATACGCAGTATTTT. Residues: CASSLRQRSTDTQYF.

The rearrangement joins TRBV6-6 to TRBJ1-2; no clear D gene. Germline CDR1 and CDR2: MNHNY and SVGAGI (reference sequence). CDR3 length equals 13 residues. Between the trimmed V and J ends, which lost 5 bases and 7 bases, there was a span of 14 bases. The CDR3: CASSPVSLSGYTF. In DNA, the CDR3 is TGTGCCAGCAGTCCCGTCAGCCTCAGTGGCTACACCTTC.